Listed below are T cell receptor beta chains from one sample, sequenced in a study of early T cells in non-severe SARS-CoV-2 infection. TCRdb re-derived calls from the 5' RACE reads in MiXCR, one entry per CDR3 protein. The profile shows around 57,000 distinct CDR3 sequences, around 13% of them singletons. Sequencing was carried out using whole blood. The receptors derive from an adult who was a healthcare worker with PCR-confirmed SARS-CoV-2 infection or an uninfected control (not recorded which). Each CDR3 is given with its conserved first and last residue. D genes are given only for firm matches. Size is stated for part of the rows, as once, few or many counts, or as a class when the clone is expanded.

j_gene: TRBJ2-3
v_gene: TRBV2
abundance: few
d_gene: NA
CDR3nt: TGTGCCAGCGCCGACAGTGACACAGATACGCAGTATTTT
CDR3aa: CASADSDTDTQYF

j_gene: TRBJ1-2
v_gene: TRBV7-2
abundance: many
d_gene: NA
CDR3nt: TGTGCCAGCAGCTTAGCGGGCACCAACTATGGCTACACCTTC
CDR3aa: CASSLAGTNYGYTF

j_gene: TRBJ2-1
v_gene: TRBV5-4
abundance: NA
d_gene: TRBD1
CDR3nt: TGTGCCAGCAGCGCTCCGGGACAGGGCCACAATGAGCAGTTCTTC
CDR3aa: CASSAPGQGHNEQFF

j_gene: TRBJ1-6
v_gene: TRBV7-3
abundance: many
d_gene: TRBD1
CDR3nt: TGTGCCAGCAGCTTTCAGGGGGAGGCTTCACCCCTCCACTTT
CDR3aa: CASSFQGEASPLHF

j_gene: TRBJ2-7
v_gene: TRBV19
abundance: many
d_gene: NA
CDR3nt: TGTGCCAGCTCCGACAGCTCCTACGAGCAGTACTTC
CDR3aa: CASSDSSYEQYF

j_gene: TRBJ2-2
v_gene: TRBV25-1
abundance: few
d_gene: NA
CDR3nt: TGTGCCAGCAGTCCTACGGACAGACCAACCGGGGAGCTGTTTTTT
CDR3aa: CASSPTDRPTGELFF

j_gene: TRBJ2-1
v_gene: TRBV10-3
abundance: few
d_gene: TRBD1
CDR3nt: TGTGCCATCAGTAGGGACAGGGCCTACAATGAGCAGTTCTTC
CDR3aa: CAISRDRAYNEQFF

j_gene: TRBJ2-7
v_gene: TRBV11-2
abundance: many
d_gene: TRBD1
CDR3nt: TGTGCCAGCAGCTTAATGGGACAGGGTTTGTACTTC
CDR3aa: CASSLMGQGLYF

j_gene: TRBJ2-5
v_gene: TRBV7-6
abundance: many
d_gene: NA
CDR3nt: TGTGCCAGCAGCTACCCGGGGAGCCAAGAGACCCAGTACTTC
CDR3aa: CASSYPGSQETQYF

j_gene: TRBJ2-7
v_gene: TRBV2
abundance: NA
d_gene: NA
CDR3nt: TGTGCCAGCAGTGCTCAGGGGTTAGAGCAGTACTTC
CDR3aa: CASSAQGLEQYF

j_gene: TRBJ2-3
v_gene: TRBV2
abundance: many
d_gene: TRBD2
CDR3nt: TGTGCCAGCCTGACTAGCCTACGCACAGATACGCAGTATTTT
CDR3aa: CASLTSLRTDTQYF

j_gene: TRBJ2-1
v_gene: TRBV3-1
abundance: NA
d_gene: NA
CDR3nt: TGTGCCAGCAGCCAAGTGAGGACGACTTCCTACAATGAGCAGTTCTTC
CDR3aa: CASSQVRTTSYNEQFF

j_gene: TRBJ2-7
v_gene: TRBV29-1
abundance: many
d_gene: TRBD1
CDR3nt: TGCAGCGGCCGGGACAGGGGCTACGAGCAGTACTTC
CDR3aa: CSGRDRGYEQYF

j_gene: TRBJ2-1
v_gene: TRBV6-5
abundance: many
d_gene: NA
CDR3nt: TGTGCCAGCAGTCGGGGTCGCTCCTACAATGAGCAGTTCTTC
CDR3aa: CASSRGRSYNEQFF

j_gene: TRBJ2-3
v_gene: TRBV20-1
abundance: NA
d_gene: NA
CDR3nt: TGCAGTGCTAGACTTAACACAGATACGCAGTATTTT
CDR3aa: CSARLNTDTQYF

j_gene: TRBJ1-2
v_gene: TRBV5-1
abundance: many
d_gene: NA
CDR3nt: TGCGCCAGCAGCTTGGAACAGTCCTATGGCTACACCTTC
CDR3aa: CASSLEQSYGYTF

j_gene: TRBJ1-5
v_gene: TRBV3-1
abundance: NA
d_gene: NA
CDR3nt: TGTGCCAGCAGCCAAGGCGAGAGGAATCAGCCCCAGCATTTT
CDR3aa: CASSQGERNQPQHF

j_gene: TRBJ1-5
v_gene: TRBV15
abundance: NA
d_gene: NA
CDR3nt: TGTGCCACCAGATGGGAAGGGAATAGCAATCAGCCCCAGCATTTT
CDR3aa: CATRWEGNSNQPQHF

j_gene: TRBJ2-7
v_gene: TRBV20-1
abundance: few
d_gene: NA
CDR3nt: TGCAGTGCTAGTTTAGGGGTCCCTCCCTACGAGCAGTACTTC
CDR3aa: CSASLGVPPYEQYF

j_gene: TRBJ2-1
v_gene: TRBV20-1
abundance: few
d_gene: TRBD2
CDR3nt: TGCAGTGCTAGAAGGGCGAGGACTAGTATCTATGAGCAGTTCTTC
CDR3aa: CSARRARTSIYEQFF

j_gene: TRBJ2-1
v_gene: TRBV29-1
abundance: NA
d_gene: TRBD2
CDR3nt: TGCAGCGTCAGCGGGGAAGCACACAATGAGCAGTTCTTC
CDR3aa: CSVSGEAHNEQFF

j_gene: TRBJ2-5
v_gene: TRBV7-8
abundance: many
d_gene: NA
CDR3nt: TGTGCCAGCAGCTTTCGGGCGGTAACCGCGGAGACCCAGTACTTC
CDR3aa: CASSFRAVTAETQYF

j_gene: TRBJ2-2
v_gene: TRBV5-1
abundance: few
d_gene: NA
CDR3nt: TGCGCCAGCAGCTTGGGCGCTACGAACACCGGGGAGCTGTTTTTT
CDR3aa: CASSLGATNTGELFF

j_gene: TRBJ2-3
v_gene: TRBV29-1
abundance: NA
d_gene: NA
CDR3nt: TGCAGCGTTGAATCAGCGGGCACAGATACGCAGTATTTT
CDR3aa: CSVESAGTDTQYF

j_gene: TRBJ2-2
v_gene: TRBV27
abundance: NA
d_gene: TRBD2
CDR3nt: TGTGCCAGCAGTTTAGCCGGGAGGGCACCCGGGGAGCTGTTTTTT
CDR3aa: CASSLAGRAPGELFF